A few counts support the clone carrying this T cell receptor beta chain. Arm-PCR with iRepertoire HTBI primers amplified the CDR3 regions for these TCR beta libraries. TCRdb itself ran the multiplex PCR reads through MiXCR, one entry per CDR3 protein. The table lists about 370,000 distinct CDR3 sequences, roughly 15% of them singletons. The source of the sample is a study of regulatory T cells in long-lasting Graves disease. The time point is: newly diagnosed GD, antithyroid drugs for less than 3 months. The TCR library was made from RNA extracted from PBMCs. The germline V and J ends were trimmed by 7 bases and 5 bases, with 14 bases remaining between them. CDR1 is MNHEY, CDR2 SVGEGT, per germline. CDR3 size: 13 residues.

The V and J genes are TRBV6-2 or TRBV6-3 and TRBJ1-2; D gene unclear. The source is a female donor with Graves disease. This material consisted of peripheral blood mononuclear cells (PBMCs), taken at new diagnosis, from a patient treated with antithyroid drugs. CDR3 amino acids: CASTIREFYGYTF. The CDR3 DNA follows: TGTGCCAGCACGATAAGGGAATTTTATGGCTACACCTTC.